These 11 T cell receptor beta chains were all obtained from the same sample, sequenced in a study of spatial heterogeneity in lung cancer. Study observations and caveats: How many expanded intratumoral alpha and beta TCRs were present tracked the tumor mutation count, which was a count of nonsynonymous mutations.

These TCRs are of unknown antigen specificity. This sample's time point: sample taken at primary tumor resection. TCRdb re-called the 5' RACE reads through MiXCR, storing one row per CDR3 protein. The sample includes 8,000 to 10,000 distinct CDR3 sequences, over 7.5% of them seen just once. The source material was lung tumor tissue, sampled at surgery. These receptors came from a female donor with early-stage non-small cell lung cancer.

The gene calls are TRBV12-3 or TRBV12-4 and TRBJ2-1; the match to TRBD1 covers 9 bases. This CDR3 is 14 amino acids long. V shed 6 bases and J 8 bases; nucleotides not matched to a gene: 8. The CDR3 DNA reads as TGTGCCAGCAGGTACAGGGGGCCCGGTTATGAGCAGTTCTTC. It is translated as CASRYRGPGYEQFF.

Comment on this clonotype: No conserved phenylalanine or tryptophan is present at the end of the CDR3, so a read error is the likely explanation. This chain links TRBV5-4 with TRBJ2-1; D is undetermined. CDR1 and CDR2 from the germline V gene are SGHNT and YYREEE (reference sequence). Deletions cut 0 bases from V and 5 bases from J, with 12 bases between. The CDR3 loop spans 15 amino acids. The CDR3 DNA reads TGTGCCAGCAGCTTGGTAGTAGGTGGGGACAATGAGCAGTTCCTC. Its translation: CASSLVVGGDNEQFL.

The chain couples TRBV6-5 to TRBJ2-1; 8 bases line up with TRBD1. Germline V CDR1 and CDR2: MNHEY, SVGAGI. J gave up 4 bases and V 6 bases, and 8 bases lay outside the gene matches. The CDR3 runs to 15 residues. As DNA, the CDR3 is TGTGCCAGCAGCTCCTACAGGGGGGCATACAATGAGCAGTTCTTC. Translating gives CASSSYRGAYNEQFF.

In its sample, this clonotype is medium-sized. The chain uses TRBV25-1 and TRBJ2-3, with D unclear. The V gene's germline CDR1 is MGHDK and CDR2 SYGVNS. Trimming cost V 2 bases and J 6 bases, with 9 bases left between them. The CDR3 runs 13 residues. The CDR3 nucleotides are TGTGCCAGCAGTGAACCCGACCGGGATACGCAGTATTTT. Amino acids: CASSEPDRDTQYF.

The sample holds a few counts of this clonotype. V and J are TRBV2 and TRBJ2-3; 7 bases are a match to TRBD2. This CDR3 has 11 amino acids. Germline values: CDR1 SNHLY, CDR2 FYNNEI. Trimming at V came to 6 bases and at J to 8 bases, leaving 2 bases not matched to a gene. The DNA for the CDR3 is TGTGCCAGCAGGGGGGAGGGTACGCAGTATTTT. It yields the protein CASRGEGTQYF.

As regards this clonotype: This is likely a read error, given that the CDR3 carries no conserved phenylalanine or tryptophan at its end. The chain employs TRBV4-2 and TRBJ2-1; 8 bases line up with TRBD2. The CDR3 length is 16 residues. Germline V gene lookup returns CDR1 LGHNA and CDR2 YNFKEQ. The V segment lost 1 base and the J segment 3 bases; nucleotides outside the gene matches: 5. The CDR3 sequence is CASSQASAGDYNEQFV. The CDR3 nucleotides are TGTGCCAGCAGCCAAGCTTCAGCGGGGGACTACAATGAGCAGTTCGTC.

This sequence joins TRBV5-1 and TRBJ2-5; D is ambiguous. Trimming cost V 0 bases and J 5 bases, with 14 bases left between them. The CDR3 extends over 15 amino acids. Germline CDR1 is SGHRS and CDR2 is YFSETQ. The CDR3 region has the DNA TGCGCCAGCAGCTTGGTGGGATCTAAAGCGGAGACCCAGTACTTC. Encoded protein: CASSLVGSKAETQYF.

This clonotype was seen many times. The chain has TRBV5-4 and TRBJ1-6; 7 nucleotides agree with TRBD1. In germline, CDR1 is SGHNT, CDR2 YYREEE (reference sequence). This CDR3 is built from 15 residues. The V and J ends lost 5 bases and 5 bases, in that order; junction bases with no gene match: 7. CDR3 residues: CASRTGLGNNSPLHF. CDR3 nucleotides: TGTGCCAGCAGGACAGGGTTGGGGAATAATTCACCCCTCCACTTT. Using reference TRBV5-4 and TRBJ1-6 for the parts outside the CDR3, the full variable domain is ETGVTQSPTHLIKTRGQQVTLRCSSQSGHNTVSWYQQALGQGPQFIFQYYREEENGRGNFPPRFSGLQFPNYSSELNVNALELDDSALYLCASRTGLGNNSPLHFGNGTRLTVT.

The table lists this clonotype with many counts. The V gene is TRBV5-1, the J gene TRBJ2-3; D not resolved. This CDR3 has 14 amino acids. Germline V gene data show CDR1 as SGHRS and CDR2 as YFSETQ. Trimming left V 4 bases short and J 2 bases short, with 11 bases between. DNA for the CDR3: TGCGCCAGCAGCCCCGGGCAGCCCACAGATACGCAGTATTTT. This gives the protein CASSPGQPTDTQYF. The complete variable domain, with remaining parts taken from reference TRBV5-1 and TRBJ2-3, reads KAGVTQTPRYLIKTRGQQVTLSCSPISGHRSVSWYQQTPGQGLQFLFEYFSETQRNKGNFPGRFSGRQFSNSRSEMNVSTLELGDSALYLCASSPGQPTDTQYFGPGTRLTVL.

V is TRBV7-2 and J is TRBJ2-1, with D unclear. Germline CDR1 is SGHTA and CDR2 is FQGNSA. The CDR3 sequence is 13 residues long. V was shortened by 1 base and J by 5 bases, with 6 bases between the two germline ends. The CDR3 DNA reads TGTGCCAGCAGCTTAGGTGCAGACAATGAGCAGTTCTTC. Translating gives CASSLGADNEQFF. Variable domain in full (rest from reference TRBV7-2 and TRBJ2-1): GAGVSQSPSNKVTEKGKDVELRCDPISGHTALYWYRQSLGQGLEFLIYFQGNSAPDKSGLPSDRFSAERTGGSVSTLTIQRTQQEDSAVYLCASSLGADNEQFFGPGTRLTVL.

This clonotype was recorded a few times. The rearrangement uses TRBV20-1 and TRBJ1-5; no clear D. V was pared by 4 bases and J by 2 bases, with 15 bases between. The CDR3 contains 15 residues. Germline CDR1 DFQATT, CDR2 SNEGSKA (reference sequence). Written as DNA, the CDR3 is TGCAGTGCTACTGGAAGGGCCGTAGGCAATCAGCCCCAGCATTTT. Amino acids: CSATGRAVGNQPQHF.